This T cell receptor (beta chain) stems from a study of T cells in Graves' hyperthyroidism and ophthalmopathy. Disease duration was under 3 months in the ophthalmopathy patients, who also had a Clinical Activity Score of at least 3 and a NOSPECS grade of at least 4. Orbital computed tomography and thyroid ultrasound, together with serum TRAb and thyroxine and clinical symptoms, were used for diagnoses. The source material, RNA transcripts, was used to amplify TCR beta CDR3 regions. First-round RT-PCR targeting the TCR CDR3 was performed with the HTBI primer set. TCRdb re-analysed the multiplex PCR reads in MiXCR, keeping a single row per CDR3 protein. The sample lists about 520,000 distinct CDR3 sequences, less than 25% occurring once. This clonotype was picked up many times. The antigen remains undetermined. Whole-study results and caveats: Most thyroid-expanded clonotypes above 0.001 were also found in blood.

The sequencing sample was made of blood. The TCR comes from a woman younger than 45 with Graves' ophthalmopathy.

CDR3 sequence reads: CAISDIKTGWRTEAFF. For the CDR3, the DNA is TGTGCCATCAGTGACATCAAGACAGGGTGGAGGACTGAAGCTTTCTTT. The chain couples TRBV10-3 to TRBJ1-1; the match to TRBD1 covers 7 bases. Germline V gene lookup returns CDR1 ENHRY and CDR2 SYGVKD. The CDR3 contains 16 residues. V was pared by 3 bases and J by 5 bases, with 12 bases of the junction left unmatched.